This is a list of T cell receptor beta chains from one sample in a study of shared clonotypes between healthy human individuals. Sequenced by immunoSEQ multiplex PCR; TCRdb stores in-frame clones only, minus some. The sample lists around 750,000 clones, less than 85% occurring once. Source material: memory CD4+ T cells sorted from blood. These receptors came from a woman between 25 and 40 years old in good health. Each CDR3 is given without its conserved first and last residue. D genes are given only for firm matches.

d_call: -
v_call: TRBV4-1
cdr3_aa: ASSQNRASGTDTQY

d_call: -
v_call: TRBV30
cdr3_aa: AWRPGHNTEAF

d_call: -
v_call: TRBV5-5
cdr3_aa: ASSVTVTSYEQY

d_call: -
v_call: TRBV18
cdr3_aa: ASSPNARGPNQPQH

d_call: -
v_call: TRBV5-1
cdr3_aa: ASSIGPQETQY

d_call: -
v_call: TRBV6-5
cdr3_aa: ASTLGTGNTEAF

d_call: TRBD1
v_call: TRBV27
cdr3_aa: ASSFFGTGGAGYT

d_call: -
v_call: TRBV11-2
cdr3_aa: ASSLLGGPSYEQY

d_call: -
v_call: TRBV7-3
cdr3_aa: ASSLGPTNTEAF

d_call: TRBD2
v_call: TRBV2
cdr3_aa: ASSSGRGLRQF